The present T cell receptor (beta chain) was sequenced within a study of cytomegalovirus exposure and HLA in healthy donors. The CDR3 sequence is 15 residues long. V was pared by 2 bases and J by 4 bases, with 11 bases between. Germline CDR1 LGHNA, CDR2 YSLEER. Only in-frame clones appear in the TCRdb table, and some are missing; sequencing was by immunoSEQ multiplex PCR. The sample contains almost 75,000 clones, around four fifths of which appear only once. The chain joins TRBV4-3 to TRBJ2-2, with TRBD1 as a possible D gene (5 bases). Source material: PBMCs. The TCR comes from a man aged 25 to 45 in good health and CMV-seronegative. CDR3 coding DNA: TGCGCCAGCAGCCAAAGACAGCGCTTCACCGGGGAGCTGTTTTTT. Translation gives CASSQRQRFTGELFF.